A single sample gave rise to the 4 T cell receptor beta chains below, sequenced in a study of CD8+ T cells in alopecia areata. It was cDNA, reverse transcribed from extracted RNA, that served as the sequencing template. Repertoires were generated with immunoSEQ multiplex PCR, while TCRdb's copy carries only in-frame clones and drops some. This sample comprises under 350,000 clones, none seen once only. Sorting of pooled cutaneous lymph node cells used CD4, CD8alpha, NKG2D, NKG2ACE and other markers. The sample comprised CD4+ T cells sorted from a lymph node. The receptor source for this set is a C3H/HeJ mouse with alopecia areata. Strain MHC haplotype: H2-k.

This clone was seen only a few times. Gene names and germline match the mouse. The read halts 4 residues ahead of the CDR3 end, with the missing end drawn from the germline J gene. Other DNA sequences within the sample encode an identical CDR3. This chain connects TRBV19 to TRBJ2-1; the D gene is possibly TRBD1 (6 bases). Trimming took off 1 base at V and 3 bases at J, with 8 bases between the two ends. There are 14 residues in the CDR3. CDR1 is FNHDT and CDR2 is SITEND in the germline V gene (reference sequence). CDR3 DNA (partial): TGTGCCAGCAGTATATCAGGGGTCTATGCT. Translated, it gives CASSISGVYA. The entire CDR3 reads CASSISGVYAEQFF.

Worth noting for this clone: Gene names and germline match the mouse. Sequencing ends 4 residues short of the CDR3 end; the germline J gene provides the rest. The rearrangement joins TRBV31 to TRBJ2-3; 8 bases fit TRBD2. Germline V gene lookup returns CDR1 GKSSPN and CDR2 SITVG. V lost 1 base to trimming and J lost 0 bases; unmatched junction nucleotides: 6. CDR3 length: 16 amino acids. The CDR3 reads CAWSPRTGTSAETLYF. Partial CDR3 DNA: TGTGCCTGGAGTCCCCGGACTGGGACTAGTGCAGAA.

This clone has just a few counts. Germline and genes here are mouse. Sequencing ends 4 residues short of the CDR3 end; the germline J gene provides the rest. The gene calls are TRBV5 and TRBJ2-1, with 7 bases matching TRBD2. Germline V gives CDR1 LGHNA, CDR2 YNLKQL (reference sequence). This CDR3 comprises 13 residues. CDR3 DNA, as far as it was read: TGTGCCAGCAGCCAAGTTGGGGGGGCT. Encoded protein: CASSQVGGA. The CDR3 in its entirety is CASSQVGGAEQFF.

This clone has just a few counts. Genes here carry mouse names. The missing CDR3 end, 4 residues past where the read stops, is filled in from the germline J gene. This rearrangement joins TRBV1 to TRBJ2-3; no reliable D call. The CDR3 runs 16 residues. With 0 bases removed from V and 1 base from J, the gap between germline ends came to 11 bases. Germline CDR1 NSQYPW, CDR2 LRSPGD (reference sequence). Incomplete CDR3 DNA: TGCACCTGCAGTGCAGACACGGCCCGGGGTGCAGAA. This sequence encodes CTCSADTARGAE. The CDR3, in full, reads CTCSADTARGAETLYF.